This T cell receptor (beta chain) is from a study of siplizumab effects on memory and regulatory T cells. Study findings and constraints: A minor share of alloreactive clones matched unstimulated subsets. Suppressive function of proliferating Tregs from siplizumab cultures was not confirmed. Memory cells seemed less diverse than naive T cells, which seemed major alloresponse contributors.

Notes on this clone: Its antigen is not identified.

Per germline, CDR1 SNHLY and CDR2 FYNNEI. V was clipped by 7 bases and J by 4 bases; unmatched bases: 10. This CDR3 is 14 amino acids long. TCR templates, about 100,000 per sample, were assayed. Sequencing used immunoSEQ multiplex PCR; TCRdb keeps in-frame clones, though not all of them. The sample has around 100,000 clones, about 91% seen once. The receptor's source is a human donor in good health. Sequenced material: Tregs sorted from blood. J is TRBJ2-7 and V is TRBV2; 7 positions match TRBD1. The CDR3 sequence: CASTLDRGRYEQYF. The CDR3 region has the DNA TGTGCCAGCACTCTGGATAGGGGGCGATACGAGCAGTACTTC.